This T cell receptor (beta chain) was sequenced during a study of T-cell memory formation after mild COVID-19. In germline, CDR1 is DFQATT, CDR2 SNEGSKA (reference sequence). The CDR3 length is 13 residues. The V segment lost 8 bases and the J segment 1 base; nucleotides outside the gene matches: 6. MiXCR was run by TCRdb on the 5' RACE reads, yielding one entry per CDR3 protein. The repertoire holds some 260,000 distinct CDR3 sequences, with 16% as singletons. This clonotype was observed at least ten times. This TCR was recovered from a man between 18 and 35 years old who had mild COVID-19 (a few samples of this study predate the infection). Cell type and time point are not known. This chain joins TRBV20-1 and TRBJ1-1; TRBD1 matches at 8 bases. Sequencing used PBMCs or a T cell subset sorted from them (not recorded which). CDR3 sequence: CSSRQGWNTEAFF. CDR3 in DNA: TGCAGTTCGCGACAGGGGTGGAACACTGAAGCTTTCTTT.